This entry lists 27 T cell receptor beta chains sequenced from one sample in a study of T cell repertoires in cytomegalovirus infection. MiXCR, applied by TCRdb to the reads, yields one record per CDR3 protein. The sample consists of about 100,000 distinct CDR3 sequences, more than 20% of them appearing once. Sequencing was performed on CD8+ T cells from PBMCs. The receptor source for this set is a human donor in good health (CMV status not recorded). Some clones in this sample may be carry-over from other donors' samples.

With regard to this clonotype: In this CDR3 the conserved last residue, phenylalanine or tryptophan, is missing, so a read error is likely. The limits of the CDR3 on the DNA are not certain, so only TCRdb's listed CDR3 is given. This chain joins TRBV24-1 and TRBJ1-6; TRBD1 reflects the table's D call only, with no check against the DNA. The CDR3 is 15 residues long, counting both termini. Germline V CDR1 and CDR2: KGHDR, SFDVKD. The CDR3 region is CATSDLWDRAFSTPL.

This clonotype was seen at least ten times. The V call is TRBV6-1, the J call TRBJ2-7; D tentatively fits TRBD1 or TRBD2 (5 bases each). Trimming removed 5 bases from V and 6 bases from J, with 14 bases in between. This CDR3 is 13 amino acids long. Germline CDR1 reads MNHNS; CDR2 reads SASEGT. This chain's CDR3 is CASSTGPNAEQYF. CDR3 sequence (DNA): TGTGCCAGCAGTACGGGACCGAACGCCGAGCAGTACTTC.

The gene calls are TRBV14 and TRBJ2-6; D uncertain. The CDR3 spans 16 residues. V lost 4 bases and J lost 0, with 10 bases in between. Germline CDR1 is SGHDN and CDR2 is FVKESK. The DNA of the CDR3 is TGTGCCAGCAGCCTTAGACCCAACTCTGGGGCCAACGTCCTGACTTTC. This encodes CASSLRPNSGANVLTF.

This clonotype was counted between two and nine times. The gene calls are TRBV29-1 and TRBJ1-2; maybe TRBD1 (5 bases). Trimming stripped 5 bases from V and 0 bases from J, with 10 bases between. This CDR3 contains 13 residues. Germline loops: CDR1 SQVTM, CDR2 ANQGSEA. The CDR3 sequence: CSVPDRANYGYTF. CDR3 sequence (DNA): TGCAGCGTTCCCGACAGAGCTAACTATGGCTACACCTTC.

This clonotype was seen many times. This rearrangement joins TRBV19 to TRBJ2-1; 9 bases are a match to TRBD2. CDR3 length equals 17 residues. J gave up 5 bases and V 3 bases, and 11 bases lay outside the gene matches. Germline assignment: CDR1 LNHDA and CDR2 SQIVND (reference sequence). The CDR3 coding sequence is TGTGCCAGTAGTATTTCGGGCGGGAGGGTACGGGACAATGAGCAGTTCTTC. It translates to CASSISGGRVRDNEQFF. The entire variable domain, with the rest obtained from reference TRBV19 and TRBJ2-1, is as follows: DGGITQSPKYLFRKEGQNVTLSCEQNLNHDAMYWYRQDPGQGLRLIYYSQIVNDFQKGDIAEGYSVSREKKESFPLTVTSAQKNPTAFYLCASSISGGRVRDNEQFFGPGTRLTVL.

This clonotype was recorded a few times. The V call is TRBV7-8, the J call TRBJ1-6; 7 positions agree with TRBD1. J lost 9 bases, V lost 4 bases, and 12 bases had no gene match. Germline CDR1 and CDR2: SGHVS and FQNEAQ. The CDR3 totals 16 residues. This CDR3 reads CASSSNFDRAASPLHF. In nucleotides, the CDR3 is TGTGCCAGCAGCTCTAATTTTGACAGGGCGGCTTCACCCCTCCACTTT.

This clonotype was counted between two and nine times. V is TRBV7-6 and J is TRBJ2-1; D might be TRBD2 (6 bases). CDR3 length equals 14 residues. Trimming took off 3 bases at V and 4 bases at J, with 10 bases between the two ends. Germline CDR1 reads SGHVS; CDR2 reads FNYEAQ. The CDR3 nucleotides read TGTGCCAGCAGCTTGGGGGGTGGATACAATGAGCAGTTCTTC. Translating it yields CASSLGGGYNEQFF.

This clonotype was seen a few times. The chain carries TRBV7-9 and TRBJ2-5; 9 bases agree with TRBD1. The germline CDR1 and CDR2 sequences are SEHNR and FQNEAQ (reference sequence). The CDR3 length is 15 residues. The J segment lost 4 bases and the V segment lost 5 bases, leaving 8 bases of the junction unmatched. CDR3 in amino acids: CASSPRDRDPETQYF. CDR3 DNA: TGTGCCAGCAGCCCCCGGGACAGGGACCCAGAGACCCAGTACTTC.

The CDR3 sequence is CASSTRQGIDEQYF. The DNA for the CDR3 is TGTGCCAGCAGCACCCGACAGGGAATCGACGAGCAGTACTTC. The chain recombines TRBV28 with TRBJ2-7; 7 nucleotides match TRBD1. CDR1 MDHEN and CDR2 SYDVKM come from the germline V gene. The trim removed 6 bases at V and 5 bases at J, leaving 10 bases unmatched. This CDR3 is built from 14 residues.

The CDR3 DNA is TGCGCCAGCAGCCACCCAGGGGGAATCACCGGGGAGCTGTTTTTT. Amino acids: CASSHPGGITGELFF. The chain combines TRBV4-1 with TRBJ2-2; TRBD1 matches 7 bases. Germline CDR1 reads MGHRA; CDR2 reads YSYEKL. V gave up 3 bases and J gave up 4 bases; unmatched junction bases: 5. The CDR3 sequence is 15 residues long.

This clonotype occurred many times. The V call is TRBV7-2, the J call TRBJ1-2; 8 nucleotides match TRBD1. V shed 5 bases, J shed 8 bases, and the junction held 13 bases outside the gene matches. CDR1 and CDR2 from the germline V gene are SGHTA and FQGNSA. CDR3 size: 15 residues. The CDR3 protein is CASSDTLGQGEGYTF. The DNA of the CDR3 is TGTGCCAGCAGCGATACATTAGGACAGGGTGAAGGCTACACCTTC. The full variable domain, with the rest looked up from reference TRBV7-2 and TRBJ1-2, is GAGVSQSPSNKVTEKGKDVELRCDPISGHTALYWYRQSLGQGLEFLIYFQGNSAPDKSGLPSDRFSAERTGGSVSTLTIQRTQQEDSAVYLCASSDTLGQGEGYTFGSGTRLTVV.

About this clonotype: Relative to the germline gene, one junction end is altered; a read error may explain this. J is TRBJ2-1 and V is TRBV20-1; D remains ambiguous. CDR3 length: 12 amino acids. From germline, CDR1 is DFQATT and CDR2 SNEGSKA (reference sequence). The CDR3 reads CSARGPHNEQFF. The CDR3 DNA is TGCAGTGCAAGAGGACCTCACAATGAGCAGTTCTTC.

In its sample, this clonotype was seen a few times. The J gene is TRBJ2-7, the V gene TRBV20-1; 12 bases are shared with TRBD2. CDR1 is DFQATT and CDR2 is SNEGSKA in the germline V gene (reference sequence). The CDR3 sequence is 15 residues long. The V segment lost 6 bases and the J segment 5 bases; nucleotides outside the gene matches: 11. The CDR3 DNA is TGCAGTGCCAGATGGCTAGCGGGAGGGCCGAACGAGCAGTACTTC. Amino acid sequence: CSARWLAGGPNEQYF.

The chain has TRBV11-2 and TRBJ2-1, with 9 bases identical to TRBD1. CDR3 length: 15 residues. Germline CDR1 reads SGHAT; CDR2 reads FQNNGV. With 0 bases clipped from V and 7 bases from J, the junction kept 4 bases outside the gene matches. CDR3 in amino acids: CASSLEQGAGNEQFF. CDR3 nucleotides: TGTGCCAGCAGCTTAGAACAGGGGGCGGGGAATGAGCAGTTCTTC.

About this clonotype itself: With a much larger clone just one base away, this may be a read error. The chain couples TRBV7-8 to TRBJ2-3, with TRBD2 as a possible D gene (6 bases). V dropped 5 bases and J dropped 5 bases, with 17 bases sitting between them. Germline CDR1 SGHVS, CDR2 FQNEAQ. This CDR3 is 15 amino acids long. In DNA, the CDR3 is TGTGCCAGCAGCCTGGCGGAGGGTGCCGGAGATACGCAGTATTTT. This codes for CASSLAEGAGDTQYF. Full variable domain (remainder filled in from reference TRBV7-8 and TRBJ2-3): GAGVSQSPRYKVAKRGQDVALRCDPISGHVSLFWYQQALGQGPEFLTYFQNEAQLDKSGLPSDRFFAERPEGSVSTLKIQRTQQEDSAVYLCASSLAEGAGDTQYFGPGTRLTVL.

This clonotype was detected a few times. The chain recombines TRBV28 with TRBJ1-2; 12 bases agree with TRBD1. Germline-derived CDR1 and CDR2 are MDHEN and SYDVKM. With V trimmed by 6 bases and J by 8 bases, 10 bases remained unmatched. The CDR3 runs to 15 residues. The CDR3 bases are TGTGCCAGCAGGGGTACCGGGACAGGGGGCGACGGCTACACCTTC. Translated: CASRGTGTGGDGYTF.

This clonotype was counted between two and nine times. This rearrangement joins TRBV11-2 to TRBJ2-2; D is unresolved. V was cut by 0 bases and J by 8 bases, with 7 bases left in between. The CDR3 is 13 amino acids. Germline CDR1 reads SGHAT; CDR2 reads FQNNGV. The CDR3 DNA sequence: TGTGCCAGCAGCTTAGAAGGCTTTGGGGAGCTGTTTTTT. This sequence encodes CASSLEGFGELFF.

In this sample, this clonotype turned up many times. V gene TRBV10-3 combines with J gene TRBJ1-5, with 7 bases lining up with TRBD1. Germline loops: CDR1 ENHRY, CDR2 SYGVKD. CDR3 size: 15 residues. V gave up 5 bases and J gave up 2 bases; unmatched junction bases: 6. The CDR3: CAISTTDRGNQPQHF. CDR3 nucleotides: TGTGCCATCAGTACCACCGACAGGGGCAATCAGCCCCAGCATTTT.

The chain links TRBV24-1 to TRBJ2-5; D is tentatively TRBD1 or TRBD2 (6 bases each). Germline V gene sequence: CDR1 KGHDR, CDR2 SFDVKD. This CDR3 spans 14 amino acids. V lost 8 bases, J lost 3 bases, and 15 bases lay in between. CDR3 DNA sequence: TGTGCCACCAAGGACGGGGGCCCGGAAGAGACCCAGTACTTC. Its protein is CATKDGGPEETQYF.

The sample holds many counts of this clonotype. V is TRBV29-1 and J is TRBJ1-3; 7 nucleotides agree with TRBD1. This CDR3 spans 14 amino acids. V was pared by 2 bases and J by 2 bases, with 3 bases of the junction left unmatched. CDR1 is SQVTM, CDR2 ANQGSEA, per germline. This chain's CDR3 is CSVESGQAGNTIYF. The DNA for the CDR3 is TGCAGCGTTGAATCCGGACAGGCTGGAAACACCATATATTTT.

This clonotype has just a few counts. The CDR3 is CASSLAIWTRQSTDTQYF. Written as DNA, the CDR3 is TGTGCCAGCAGTTTAGCGATATGGACTAGACAATCCACAGATACGCAGTATTTT. The chain joins TRBV12-3 or TRBV12-4 to TRBJ2-3, with TRBD2 matching 7 bases. The CDR3 spans 18 residues. With 0 bases clipped from V and 2 bases from J, the junction kept 11 bases outside the gene matches.

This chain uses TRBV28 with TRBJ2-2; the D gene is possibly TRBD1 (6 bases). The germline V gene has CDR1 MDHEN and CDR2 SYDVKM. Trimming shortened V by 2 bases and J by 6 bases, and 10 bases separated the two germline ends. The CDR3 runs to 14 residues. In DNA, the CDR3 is TGTGCCAGCAGTTTAAACAGGGTGGCCGGGGAGCTGTTTTTT. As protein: CASSLNRVAGELFF.

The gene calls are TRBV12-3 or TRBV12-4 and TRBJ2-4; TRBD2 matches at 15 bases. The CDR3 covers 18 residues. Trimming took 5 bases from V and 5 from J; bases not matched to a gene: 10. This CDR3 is CASSPGLAGGPTQNIQYF. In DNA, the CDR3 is TGTGCCAGCAGTCCAGGACTAGCGGGGGGGCCTACCCAAAACATTCAGTACTTC.

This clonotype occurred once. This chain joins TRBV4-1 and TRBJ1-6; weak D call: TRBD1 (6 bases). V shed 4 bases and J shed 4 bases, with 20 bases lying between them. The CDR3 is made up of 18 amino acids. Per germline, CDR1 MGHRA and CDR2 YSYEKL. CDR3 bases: TGCGCCAGCAGCCCGGACAGCCTGGAAACCTCGTATAATTCACCCCTCCACTTT. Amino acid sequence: CASSPDSLETSYNSPLHF.

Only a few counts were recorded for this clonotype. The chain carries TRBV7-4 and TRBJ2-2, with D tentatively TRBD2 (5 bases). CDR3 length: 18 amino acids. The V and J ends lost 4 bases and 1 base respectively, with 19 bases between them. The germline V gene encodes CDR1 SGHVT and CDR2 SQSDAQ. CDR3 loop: CASSSAALVPENTGELFF. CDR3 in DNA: TGTGCCAGCAGCTCCGCGGCACTAGTTCCAGAGAACACCGGGGAGCTGTTTTTT.

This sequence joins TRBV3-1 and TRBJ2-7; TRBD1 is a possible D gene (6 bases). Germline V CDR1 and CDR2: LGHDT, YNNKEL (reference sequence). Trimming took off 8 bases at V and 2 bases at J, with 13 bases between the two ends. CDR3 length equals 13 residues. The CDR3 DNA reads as TGTGCCAGCCGCAGGGACATCCCCTACGAGCAGTACTTC. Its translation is CASRRDIPYEQYF.

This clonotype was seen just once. The CDR3 sequence: CASSLALEGWDTEAFF. The CDR3 DNA reads as TGTGCCAGCAGCTTAGCCCTCGAGGGTTGGGACACTGAAGCTTTCTTT. The J gene is TRBJ1-1, the V gene TRBV7-4, with D uncertain. The CDR3 is 16 residues long. From germline, CDR1 is SGHVT and CDR2 SQSDAQ. V was clipped by 0 bases and J by 3 bases, with 14 bases between them.